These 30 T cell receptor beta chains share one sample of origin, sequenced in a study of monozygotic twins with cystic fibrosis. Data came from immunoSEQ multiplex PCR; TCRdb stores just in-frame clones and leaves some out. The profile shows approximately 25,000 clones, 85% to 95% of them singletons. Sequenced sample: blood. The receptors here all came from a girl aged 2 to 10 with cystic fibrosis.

The CDR3 protein is CASSEAGTGNYEQYF. DNA for the CDR3: TGTGCCAGCAGTGAAGCGGGGACAGGAAACTACGAGCAGTACTTC. The V call is TRBV6-1, the J call TRBJ2-7, with TRBD1 matching 8 bases. Germline CDR1 MNHNS, CDR2 SASEGT. The CDR3 runs to 15 residues. The V segment lost 0 bases and the J segment 3 bases; nucleotides outside the gene matches: 4.

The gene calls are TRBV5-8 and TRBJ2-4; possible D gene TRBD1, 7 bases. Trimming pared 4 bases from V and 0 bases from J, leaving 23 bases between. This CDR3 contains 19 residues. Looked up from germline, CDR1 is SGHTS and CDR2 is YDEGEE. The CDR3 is CASSPPPGQWGVAKNIQYF. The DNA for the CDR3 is TGTGCCAGCAGCCCACCACCGGGACAGTGGGGGGTAGCCAAAAACATTCAGTACTTC.

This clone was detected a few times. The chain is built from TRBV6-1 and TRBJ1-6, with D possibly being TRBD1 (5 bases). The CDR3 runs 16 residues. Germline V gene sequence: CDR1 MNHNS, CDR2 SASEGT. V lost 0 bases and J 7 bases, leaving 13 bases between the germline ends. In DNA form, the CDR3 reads TGTGCCAGCAGTGAAGCGCAGGGTATTTACAATTCACCCCTCCACTTT. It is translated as CASSEAQGIYNSPLHF.

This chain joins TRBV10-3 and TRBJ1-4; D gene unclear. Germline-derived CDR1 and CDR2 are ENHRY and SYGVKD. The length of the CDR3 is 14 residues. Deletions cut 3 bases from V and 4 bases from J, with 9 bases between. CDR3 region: CAISDPGHNEKLFF. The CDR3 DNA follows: TGTGCCATCAGTGATCCGGGTCATAATGAAAAACTGTTTTTT.

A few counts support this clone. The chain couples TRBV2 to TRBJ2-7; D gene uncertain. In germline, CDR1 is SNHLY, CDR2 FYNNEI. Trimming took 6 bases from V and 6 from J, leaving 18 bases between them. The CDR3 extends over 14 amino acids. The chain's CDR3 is CASRIAVPASEQYF. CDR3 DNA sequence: TGTGCCAGCAGGATAGCAGTACCTGCCTCCGAGCAGTACTTC.

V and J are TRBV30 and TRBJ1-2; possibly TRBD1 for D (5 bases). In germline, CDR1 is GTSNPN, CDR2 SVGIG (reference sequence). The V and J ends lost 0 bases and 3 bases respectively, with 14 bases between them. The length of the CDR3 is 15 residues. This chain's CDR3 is CAWSVLLGADYGYTF. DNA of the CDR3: TGTGCCTGGAGTGTACTACTAGGGGCGGACTATGGCTACACCTTC.

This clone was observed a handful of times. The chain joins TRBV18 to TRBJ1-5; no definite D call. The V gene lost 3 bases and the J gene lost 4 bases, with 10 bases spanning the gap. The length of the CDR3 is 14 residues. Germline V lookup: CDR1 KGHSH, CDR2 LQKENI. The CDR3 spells CASSPNTANQPQHF. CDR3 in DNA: TGTGCCAGCTCACCGAACACAGCGAATCAGCCCCAGCATTTT.

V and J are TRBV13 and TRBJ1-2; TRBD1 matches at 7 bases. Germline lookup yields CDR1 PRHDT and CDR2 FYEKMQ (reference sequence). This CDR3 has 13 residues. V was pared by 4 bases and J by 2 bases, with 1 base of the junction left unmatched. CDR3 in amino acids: CASSSGQNYGYTF. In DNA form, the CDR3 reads TGTGCCAGCAGCTCGGGACAGAACTATGGCTACACCTTC.

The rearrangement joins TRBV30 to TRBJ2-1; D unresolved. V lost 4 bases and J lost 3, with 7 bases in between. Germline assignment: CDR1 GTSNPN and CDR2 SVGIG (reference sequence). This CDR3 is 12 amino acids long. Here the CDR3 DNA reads TGTGCCTGGAACTCCGGCTACAATGAGCAGTTCTTC. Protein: CAWNSGYNEQFF.

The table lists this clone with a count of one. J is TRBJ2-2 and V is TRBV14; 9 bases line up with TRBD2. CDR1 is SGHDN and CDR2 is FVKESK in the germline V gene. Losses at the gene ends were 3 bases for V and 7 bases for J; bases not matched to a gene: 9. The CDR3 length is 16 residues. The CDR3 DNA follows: TGTGCCAGCAGCCACAGATCTAGCGGGGACAGCGGGGAGCTGTTTTTT. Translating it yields CASSHRSSGDSGELFF.

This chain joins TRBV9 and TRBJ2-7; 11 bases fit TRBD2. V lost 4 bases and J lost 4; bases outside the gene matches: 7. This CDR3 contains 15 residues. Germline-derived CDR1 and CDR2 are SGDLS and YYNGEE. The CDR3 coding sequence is TGTGCCAGCAGCCCGACTAGCGGGGTCGGATACGAGCAGTACTTC. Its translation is CASSPTSGVGYEQYF.

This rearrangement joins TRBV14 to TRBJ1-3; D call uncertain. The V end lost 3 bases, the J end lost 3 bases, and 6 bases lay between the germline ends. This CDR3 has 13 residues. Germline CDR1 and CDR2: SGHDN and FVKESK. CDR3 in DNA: TGTGCCAGCAGCCAGAATAGTGGAAACACCATATATTTT. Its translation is CASSQNSGNTIYF. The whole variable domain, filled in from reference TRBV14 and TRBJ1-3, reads EAGVTQFPSHSVIEKGQTVTLRCDPISGHDNLYWYRRVMGKEIKFLLHFVKESKQDESGMPNNRFLAERTGGTYSTLKVQPAELEDSGVYFCASSQNSGNTIYFGEGSWLTVV.

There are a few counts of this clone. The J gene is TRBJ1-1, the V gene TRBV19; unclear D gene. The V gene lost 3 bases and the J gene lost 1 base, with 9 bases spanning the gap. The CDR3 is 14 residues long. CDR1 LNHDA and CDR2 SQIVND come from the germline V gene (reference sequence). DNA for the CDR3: TGTGCCAGTAGTATTGGGCAGGCGAACACTGAAGCTTTCTTT. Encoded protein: CASSIGQANTEAFF.

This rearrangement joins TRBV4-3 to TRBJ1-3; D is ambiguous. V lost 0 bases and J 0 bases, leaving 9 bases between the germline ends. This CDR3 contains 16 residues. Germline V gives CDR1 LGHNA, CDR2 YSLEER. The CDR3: CASSQEPENSGNTIYF. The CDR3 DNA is TGCGCCAGCAGCCAAGAACCAGAAAACTCTGGAAACACCATATATTTT.

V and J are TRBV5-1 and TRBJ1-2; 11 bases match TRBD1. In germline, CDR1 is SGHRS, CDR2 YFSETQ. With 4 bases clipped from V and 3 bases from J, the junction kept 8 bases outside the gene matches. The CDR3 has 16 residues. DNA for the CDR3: TGCGCCAGCAGCCCAACCTCGGACAGGGGGCACTATGGCTACACCTTC. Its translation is CASSPTSDRGHYGYTF. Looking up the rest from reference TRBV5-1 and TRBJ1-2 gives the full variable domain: KAGVTQTPRYLIKTRGQQVTLSCSPISGHRSVSWYQQTPGQGLQFLFEYFSETQRNKGNFPGRFSGRQFSNSRSEMNVSTLELGDSALYLCASSPTSDRGHYGYTFGSGTRLTVV.

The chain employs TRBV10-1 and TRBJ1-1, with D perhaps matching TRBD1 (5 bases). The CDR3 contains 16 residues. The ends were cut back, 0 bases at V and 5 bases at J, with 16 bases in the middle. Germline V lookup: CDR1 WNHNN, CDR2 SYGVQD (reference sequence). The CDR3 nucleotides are TGCGCCAGCAGTGAGTCGGGGCTGGGCCCCCAAACTGAAGCTTTCTTT. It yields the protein CASSESGLGPQTEAFF.

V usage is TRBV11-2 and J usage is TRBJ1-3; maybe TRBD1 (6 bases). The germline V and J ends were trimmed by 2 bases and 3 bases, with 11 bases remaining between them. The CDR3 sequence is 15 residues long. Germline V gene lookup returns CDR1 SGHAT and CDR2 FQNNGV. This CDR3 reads CASSLRTVGGNTIYF. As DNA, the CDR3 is TGTGCCAGCAGCTTACGGACAGTTGGTGGAAACACCATATATTTT.

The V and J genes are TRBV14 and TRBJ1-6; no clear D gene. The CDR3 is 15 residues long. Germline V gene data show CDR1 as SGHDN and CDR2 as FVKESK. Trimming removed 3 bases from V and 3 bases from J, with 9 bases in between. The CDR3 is CASSQTGFYNSPLHF. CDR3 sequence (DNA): TGTGCCAGCAGCCAGACCGGGTTCTATAATTCACCCCTCCACTTT.

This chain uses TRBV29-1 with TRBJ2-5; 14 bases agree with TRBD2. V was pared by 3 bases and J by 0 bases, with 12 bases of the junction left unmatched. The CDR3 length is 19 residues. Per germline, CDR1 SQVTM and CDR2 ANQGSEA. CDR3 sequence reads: CSVELRTSGGRWYQETQYF. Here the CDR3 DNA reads TGCAGCGTTGAGTTAAGGACTAGCGGGGGGCGCTGGTACCAAGAGACCCAGTACTTC.

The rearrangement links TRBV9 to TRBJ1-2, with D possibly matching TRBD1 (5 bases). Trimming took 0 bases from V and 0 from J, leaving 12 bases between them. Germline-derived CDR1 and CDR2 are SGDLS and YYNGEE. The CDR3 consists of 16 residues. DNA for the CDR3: TGTGCCAGCAGCGTAGGGGGGGTCGGCGCTAACTATGGCTACACCTTC. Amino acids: CASSVGGVGANYGYTF.

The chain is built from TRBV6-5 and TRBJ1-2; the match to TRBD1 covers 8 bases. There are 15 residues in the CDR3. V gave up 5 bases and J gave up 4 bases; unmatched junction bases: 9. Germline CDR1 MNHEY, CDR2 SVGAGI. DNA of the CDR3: TGTGCCAGCAGTCGCCCCAGGGGGCTGGGCTATGGCTACACCTTC. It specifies CASSRPRGLGYGYTF.

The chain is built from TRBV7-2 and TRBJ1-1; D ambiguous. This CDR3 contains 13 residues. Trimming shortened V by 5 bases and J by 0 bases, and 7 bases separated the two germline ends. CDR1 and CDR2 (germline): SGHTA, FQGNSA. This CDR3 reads CASSPRMNTEAFF. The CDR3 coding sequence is TGTGCCAGCAGCCCCAGAATGAACACTGAAGCTTTCTTT.

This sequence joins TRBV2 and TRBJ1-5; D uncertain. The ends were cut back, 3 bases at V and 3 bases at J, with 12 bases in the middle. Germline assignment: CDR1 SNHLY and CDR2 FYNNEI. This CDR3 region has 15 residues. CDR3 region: CASSDGRGLNQPQHF. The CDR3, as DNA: TGTGCCAGCAGTGACGGCAGAGGACTCAATCAGCCCCAGCATTTT.

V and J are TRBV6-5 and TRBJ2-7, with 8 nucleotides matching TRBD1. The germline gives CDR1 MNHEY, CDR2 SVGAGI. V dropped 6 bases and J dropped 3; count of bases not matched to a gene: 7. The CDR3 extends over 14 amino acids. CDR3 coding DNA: TGTGCCAGCAGACCAGGGGGCCCTTTCTACGAGCAGTACTTC. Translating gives CASRPGGPFYEQYF.

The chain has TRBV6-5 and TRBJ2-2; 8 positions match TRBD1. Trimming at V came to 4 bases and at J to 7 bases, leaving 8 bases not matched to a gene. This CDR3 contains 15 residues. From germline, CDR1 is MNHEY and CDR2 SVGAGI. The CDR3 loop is CASSLATGVGGELFF. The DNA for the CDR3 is TGTGCCAGCAGTTTAGCGACAGGGGTTGGCGGGGAGCTGTTTTTT.

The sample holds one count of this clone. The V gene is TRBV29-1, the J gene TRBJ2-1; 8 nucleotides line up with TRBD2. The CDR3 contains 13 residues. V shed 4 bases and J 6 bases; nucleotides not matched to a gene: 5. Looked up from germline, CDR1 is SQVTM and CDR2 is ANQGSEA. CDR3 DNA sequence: TGCAGCGTTGTGAGCGGGGGTGGCAATGAGCAGTTCTTC. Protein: CSVVSGGGNEQFF.

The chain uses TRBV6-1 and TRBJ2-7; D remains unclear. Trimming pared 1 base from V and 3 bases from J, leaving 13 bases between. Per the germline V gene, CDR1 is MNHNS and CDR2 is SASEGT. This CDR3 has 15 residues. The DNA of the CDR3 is TGTGCCAGCAGTGAAGGCAGGCCTCCTGACTACGAGCAGTACTTC. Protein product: CASSEGRPPDYEQYF.

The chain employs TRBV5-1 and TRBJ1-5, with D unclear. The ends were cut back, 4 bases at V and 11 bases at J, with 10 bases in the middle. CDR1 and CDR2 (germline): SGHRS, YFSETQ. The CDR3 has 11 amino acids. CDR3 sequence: CASSPARAQHF. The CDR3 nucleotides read TGCGCCAGCAGCCCCGCTCGGGCCCAGCATTTT.

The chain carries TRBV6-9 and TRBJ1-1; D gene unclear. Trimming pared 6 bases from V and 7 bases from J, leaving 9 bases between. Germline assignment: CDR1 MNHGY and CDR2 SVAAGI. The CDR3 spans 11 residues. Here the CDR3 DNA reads TGTGCCAGCAGGGGAGGAGGTGAAGCTTTCTTT. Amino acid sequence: CASRGGGEAFF.

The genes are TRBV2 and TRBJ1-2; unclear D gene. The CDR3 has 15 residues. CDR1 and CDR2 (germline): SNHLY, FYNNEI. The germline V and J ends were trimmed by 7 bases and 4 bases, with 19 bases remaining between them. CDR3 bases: TGTGCCAGCACCGGGATCCGACGGTCTGGCTATGGCTACACCTTC. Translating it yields CASTGIRRSGYGYTF.